This T cell receptor (beta chain) emerged from a study of regulatory T cells in long-lasting Graves disease (dated by TCRdb to about 2021). Regarding the complete study: Persistent Graves' disease meant more than 5 years of antithyroid drug treatment with TSH receptor autoantibodies that stayed positive. Persistent Graves' disease patients were compared with newly diagnosed Graves' disease patients by peripheral blood TCR sequencing and RNA sequencing. The study was registered as a clinical trial and conducted in China. A total of around 35 samples underwent TCR sequencing, from about 13 patients with persistent Graves' disease and about 20 patients with newly diagnosed Graves' disease. Antithyroid drugs had been taken for roughly 10 years on average by persistent Graves' disease patients in the clinical cohort.

The label giving this sample's time point can be read as: persistent/refractory GD, antithyroid drugs over 5 years with positive TRAb. For both TCR sequencing and RNA sequencing, RNA was extracted from PBMCs using TRIzol. Graves' disease was diagnosed according to American Thyroid Association guidelines. Recruitment of patients was carried out at an endocrinology department in Xi'an, China. From each patient, around 9.3 milliliters of peripheral blood was collected into an EDTA anticoagulant tube. Ficoll Paque Plus density gradient separation was used to isolate PBMCs, and no further T cell sorting was performed. An Agilent 2100 Bioanalyzer and agarose gel were used to check RNA quality, while a NanoDrop 2000 measured RNA concentration. Turning to this clonotype: Its antigen remains unidentified. No much larger clonotype is one base removed from it; base qualities were not supplied.

General findings and caveats noted by the study authors: Sequencing and analysis were limited to the TCR beta chain. Preferential use of TRBV28, TRBJ1-2 and TRBJ2-5 was observed in persistent disease, whereas TRBV20-1 and TRBJ2-1 were favored in newly diagnosed disease. Peripheral blood alone was examined, since thyroid tissue, which constituted the primary lesion, could not be accessed. Patients with persistent disease shared more public clonotypes (approximately 2,500) than newly diagnosed patients did (approximately 970). The authors acknowledged the small sample size as a limitation that may reduce accuracy. Compared with newly diagnosed patients, patients with persistent Graves' disease had lower TCR Shannon entropy and fewer highly expanded clones, which suggests clonal expansion.

CDR1 and CDR2, per the germline V gene, are SGHRS and YFSETQ. V is clipped by 4 bases and J by 7 bases, and the sequence between their germline boundaries is 14 bases long. Reading from cysteine to phenylalanine, the CDR3 counts 14 amino acids. Only the CDR3 part of the read is kept: 42 bases, read in frame from the first base. Library construction relied on multiplex PCR. TCRdb names Illumina HiSeq 4000 as the instrument used. To build TCR beta libraries, CDR3 regions were amplified by Arm-PCR using iRepertoire HTBI primers. Gel purification was performed on PCR products prior to sequencing. For the original study's pipeline: Gene usage analysis of CDR3 amino acid clonotypes relied on the roughly 64 TRBV and over 13 TRBJ segments identified across samples. COPE and FqMerger were used to merge the filtered high-quality paired reads into contigs. BLAST was used to align contigs to IMGT TRBV, TRBD and TRBJ reference genes, with CDR3 defined following IMGT. Clonotypes above 0.1% frequency were classified as highly expanded clones. Repertoire diversity was measured by Shannon entropy, and V-J evenness by the Gini coefficient. A clonotype was considered public if more than one individual shared it. TCRdb's own reprocessing of the public reads used fastp at Q25 and MiXCR and kept productive beta chains. Each CDR3 protein gets just one entry, which takes the most common genes and DNA from the rows behind it. The V and J calls and clone size are TCRdb's, not the authors'. The sample records 700,000 or so distinct CDR3 sequences, about 32% of which are singletons. About 40% of the sample is in the top ten clones.

The chain couples TRBV5-1 to TRBJ2-2, with no confidently assigned D gene. The sequenced sample was peripheral blood mononuclear cells (PBMCs), obtained when the disease was refractory, from a patient treated with antithyroid drugs. This receptor was obtained from a female donor with Graves disease. The nucleotide sequence reads TGCGCCAGCAGCCTTGGGCCCCTAAACGGGGAGCTGTTTTTT. This gives the protein CASSLGPLNGELFF.